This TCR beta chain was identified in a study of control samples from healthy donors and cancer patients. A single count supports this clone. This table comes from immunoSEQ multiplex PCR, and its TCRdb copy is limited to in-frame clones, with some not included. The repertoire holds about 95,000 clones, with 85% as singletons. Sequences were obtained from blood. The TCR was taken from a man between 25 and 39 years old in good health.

The CDR3 region is CASSSLLGGGHNEQFF. CDR3 bases: TGCGCCAGCAGCTCCCTTTTGGGGGGGGGCCACAATGAGCAGTTCTTC. This sequence joins TRBV5-1 and TRBJ2-1; perhaps TRBD2 as D (7 bases). Germline CDR1 reads SGHRS; CDR2 reads YFSETQ. V dropped 3 bases and J dropped 5 bases, with 18 bases sitting between them. CDR3 length equals 16 residues.